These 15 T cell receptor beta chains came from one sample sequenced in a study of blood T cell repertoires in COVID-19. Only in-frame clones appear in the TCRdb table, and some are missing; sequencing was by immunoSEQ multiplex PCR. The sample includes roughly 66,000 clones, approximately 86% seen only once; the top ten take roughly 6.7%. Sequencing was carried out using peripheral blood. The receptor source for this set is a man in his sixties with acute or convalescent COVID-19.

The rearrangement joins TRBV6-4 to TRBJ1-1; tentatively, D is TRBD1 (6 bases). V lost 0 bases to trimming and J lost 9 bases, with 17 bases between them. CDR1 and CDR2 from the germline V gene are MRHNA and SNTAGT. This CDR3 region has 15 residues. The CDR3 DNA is TGTGCCAGCAGTGACTCGAGCAGGGGAGCCAGTAAAGCTTTCTTT. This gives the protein CASSDSSRGASKAFF.

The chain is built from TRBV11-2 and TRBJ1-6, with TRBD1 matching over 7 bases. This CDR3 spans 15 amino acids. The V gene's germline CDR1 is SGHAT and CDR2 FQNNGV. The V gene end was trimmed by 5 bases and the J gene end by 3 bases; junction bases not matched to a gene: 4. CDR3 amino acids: CASSGGTVYNSPLHF. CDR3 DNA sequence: TGTGCCAGCAGCGGGGGGACAGTCTATAATTCACCCCTCCACTTT.

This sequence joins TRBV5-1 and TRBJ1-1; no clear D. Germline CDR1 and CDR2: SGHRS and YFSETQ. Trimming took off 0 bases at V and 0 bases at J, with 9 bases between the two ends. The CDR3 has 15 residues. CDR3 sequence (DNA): TGCGCCAGCAGCTTGGCCCAGGCGATGAACACTGAAGCTTTCTTT. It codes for CASSLAQAMNTEAFF.

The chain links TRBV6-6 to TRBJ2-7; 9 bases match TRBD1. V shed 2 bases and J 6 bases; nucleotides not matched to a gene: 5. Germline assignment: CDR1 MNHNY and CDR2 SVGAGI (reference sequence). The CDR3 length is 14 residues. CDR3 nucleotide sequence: TGTGCCAGCAGTTACGGGACAGGGTCTGGCGAGCAGTACTTC. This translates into CASSYGTGSGEQYF.

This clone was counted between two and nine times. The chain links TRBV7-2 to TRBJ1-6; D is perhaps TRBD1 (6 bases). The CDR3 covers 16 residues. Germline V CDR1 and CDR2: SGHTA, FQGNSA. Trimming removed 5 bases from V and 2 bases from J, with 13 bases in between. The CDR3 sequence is CASSRGQRTYNSPLHF. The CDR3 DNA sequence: TGTGCCAGCAGCCGCGGACAGCGGACCTATAATTCACCCCTCCACTTT.

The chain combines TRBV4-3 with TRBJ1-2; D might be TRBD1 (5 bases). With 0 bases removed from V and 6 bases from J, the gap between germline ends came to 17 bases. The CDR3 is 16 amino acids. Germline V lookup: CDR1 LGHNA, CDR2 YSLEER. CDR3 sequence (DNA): TGCGCCAGCAGCCAAGAGGTCACGTGGAAGGGGCATGGCTACACCTTC. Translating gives CASSQEVTWKGHGYTF.

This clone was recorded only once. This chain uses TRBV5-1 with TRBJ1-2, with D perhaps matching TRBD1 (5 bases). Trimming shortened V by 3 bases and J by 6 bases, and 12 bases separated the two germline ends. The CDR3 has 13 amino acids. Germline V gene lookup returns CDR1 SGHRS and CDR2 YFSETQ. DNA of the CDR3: TGCGCCAGCAGCTCCCCGGGGGGACATGGCTACACCTTC. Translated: CASSSPGGHGYTF.

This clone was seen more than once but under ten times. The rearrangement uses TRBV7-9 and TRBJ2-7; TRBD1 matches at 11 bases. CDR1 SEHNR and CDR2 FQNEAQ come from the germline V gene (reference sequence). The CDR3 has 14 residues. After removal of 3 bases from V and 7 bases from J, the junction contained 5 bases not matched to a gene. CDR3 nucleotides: TGTGCCAGCAGCTTCGGACAGGGGGCTCGGGAGCAGTACTTC. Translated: CASSFGQGAREQYF.

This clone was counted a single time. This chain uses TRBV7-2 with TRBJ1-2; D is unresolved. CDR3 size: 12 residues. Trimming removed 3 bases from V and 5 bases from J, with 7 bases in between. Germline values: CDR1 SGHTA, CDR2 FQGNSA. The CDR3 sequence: CASSFHLYGYTF. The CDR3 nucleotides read TGTGCCAGCAGCTTTCATCTATATGGCTACACCTTC.

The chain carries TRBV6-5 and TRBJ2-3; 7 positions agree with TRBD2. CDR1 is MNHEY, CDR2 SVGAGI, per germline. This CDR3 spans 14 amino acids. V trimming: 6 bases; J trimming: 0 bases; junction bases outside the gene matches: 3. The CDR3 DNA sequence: TGTGCCAGCAGAGCTAGCGGTAGCACAGATACGCAGTATTTT. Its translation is CASRASGSTDTQYF.

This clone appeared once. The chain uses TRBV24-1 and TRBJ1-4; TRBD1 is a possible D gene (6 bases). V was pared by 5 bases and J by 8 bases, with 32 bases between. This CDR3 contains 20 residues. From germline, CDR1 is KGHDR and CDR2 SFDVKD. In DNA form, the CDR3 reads TGTGCCACCAGTGGCTCCTTTAGGGACACTTCAGGGCTCGGAATGGAAAAACTGTTTTTT. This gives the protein CATSGSFRDTSGLGMEKLFF.

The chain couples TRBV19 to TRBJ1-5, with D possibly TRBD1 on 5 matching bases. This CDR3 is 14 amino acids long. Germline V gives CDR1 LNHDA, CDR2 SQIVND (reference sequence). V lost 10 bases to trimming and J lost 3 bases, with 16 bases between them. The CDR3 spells CATGVQGSNQPQHF. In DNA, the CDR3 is TGTGCCACGGGGGTTCAGGGTTCCAATCAGCCCCAGCATTTT.

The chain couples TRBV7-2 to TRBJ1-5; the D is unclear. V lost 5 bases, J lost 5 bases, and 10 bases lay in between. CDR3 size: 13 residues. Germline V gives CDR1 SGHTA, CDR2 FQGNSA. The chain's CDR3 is CASSPSRDQPQHF. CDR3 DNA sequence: TGTGCCAGCAGCCCCTCCCGTGATCAGCCCCAGCATTTT.

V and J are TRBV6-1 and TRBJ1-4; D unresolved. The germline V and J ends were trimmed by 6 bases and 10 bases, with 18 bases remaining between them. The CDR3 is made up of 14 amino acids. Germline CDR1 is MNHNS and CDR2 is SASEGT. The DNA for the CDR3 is TGTGCCAGCAGATTTGACATACTGGATGGAAAACTGTTTTTT. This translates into CASRFDILDGKLFF.

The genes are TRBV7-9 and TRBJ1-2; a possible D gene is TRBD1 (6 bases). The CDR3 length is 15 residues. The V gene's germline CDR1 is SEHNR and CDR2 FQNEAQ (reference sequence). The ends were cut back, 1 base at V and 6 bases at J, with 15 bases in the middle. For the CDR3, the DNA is TGTGCCAGCAGCTTAGGGACCTCAGGGGCGGATGGCTACACCTTC. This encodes CASSLGTSGADGYTF.